This T cell receptor beta chain was captured by sequencing in a study of Graves' ophthalmopathy and Graves' hyperthyroidism. Whole-study findings and limits: A model built from 13 signatures distinguished ophthalmopathy from stable hyperthyroidism with 87.88% sensitivity and about 81% specificity.

The CDR3 extends over 15 amino acids. This clonotype was picked up many times. What it binds is unknown. It may be a read error: a sequence one base away is much more abundant. Amplifying from RNA transcripts, the study obtained TCR beta CDR3 regions. In the first round, RT-PCR was carried out with HTBI primers, and a multiplex PCR formed the second round. TCRdb recomputed calls from the multiplex PCR reads with MiXCR, one row per CDR3 protein. The repertoire holds hundreds of thousands of distinct CDR3 sequences, with 15% as singletons. The sequence was obtained from a woman aged 18-35 years with stable Graves' hyperthyroidism. The gene calls are TRBV12-3 or TRBV12-4 and TRBJ1-1; D remains unclear. Sequenced: peripheral blood. The DNA for the CDR3 is TGTGCCAGCCGATCACTGAACTCACCCCACACTGAAGCTATCTTT. This translates into CASRSLNSPHTEAIF.